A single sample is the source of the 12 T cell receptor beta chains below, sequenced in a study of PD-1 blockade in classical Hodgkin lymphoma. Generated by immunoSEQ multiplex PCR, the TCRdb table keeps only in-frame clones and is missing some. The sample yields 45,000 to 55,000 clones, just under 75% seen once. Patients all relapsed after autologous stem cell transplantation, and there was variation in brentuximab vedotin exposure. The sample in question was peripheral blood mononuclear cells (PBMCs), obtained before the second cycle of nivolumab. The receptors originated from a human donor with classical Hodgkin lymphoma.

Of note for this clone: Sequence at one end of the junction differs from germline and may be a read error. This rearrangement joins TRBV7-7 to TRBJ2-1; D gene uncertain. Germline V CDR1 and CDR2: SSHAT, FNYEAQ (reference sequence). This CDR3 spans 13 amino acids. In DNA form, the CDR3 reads TGTGCTAGCAGCTTAGGCACGGACAATGAGCAGTTCTTC. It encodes CASSLGTDNEQFF.

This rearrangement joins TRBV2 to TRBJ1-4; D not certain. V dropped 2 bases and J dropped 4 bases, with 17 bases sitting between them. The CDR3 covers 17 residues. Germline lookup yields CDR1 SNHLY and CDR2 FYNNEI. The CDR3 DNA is TGTGCCAGCAGTGAAAGAGGAGGGTGGGGTGATAATGAAAAACTGTTTTTT. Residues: CASSERGGWGDNEKLFF.

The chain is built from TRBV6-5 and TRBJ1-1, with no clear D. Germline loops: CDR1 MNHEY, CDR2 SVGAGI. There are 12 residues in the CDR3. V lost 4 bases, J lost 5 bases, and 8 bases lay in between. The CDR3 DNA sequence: TGTGCCAGCAGTTCGGTGGGTACTGAAGCTTTCTTT. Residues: CASSSVGTEAFF.

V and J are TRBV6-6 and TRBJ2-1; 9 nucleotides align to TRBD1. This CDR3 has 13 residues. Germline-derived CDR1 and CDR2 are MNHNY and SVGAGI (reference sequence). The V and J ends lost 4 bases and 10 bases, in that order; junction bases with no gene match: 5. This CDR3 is CASSSTGGREQFF. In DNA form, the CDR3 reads TGTGCCAGCAGTTCTACAGGGGGCAGAGAGCAGTTCTTC.

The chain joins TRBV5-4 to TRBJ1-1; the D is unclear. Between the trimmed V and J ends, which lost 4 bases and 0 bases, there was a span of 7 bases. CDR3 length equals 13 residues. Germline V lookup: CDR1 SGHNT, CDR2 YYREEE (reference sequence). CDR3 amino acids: CASSMVMNTEAFF. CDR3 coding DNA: TGTGCCAGCAGCATGGTCATGAACACTGAAGCTTTCTTT.

DNA of the CDR3: TGCGCCAGCAGCCCCCGACTAGCGGGAGCGATAGATACGCAGTATTTT. Protein: CASSPRLAGAIDTQYF. V is TRBV5-1 and J is TRBJ2-3; 12 bases match TRBD2. From germline, CDR1 is SGHRS and CDR2 YFSETQ. CDR3 length equals 16 residues. The ends lost 4 bases at V and 5 bases at J; junction bases unmatched: 8.

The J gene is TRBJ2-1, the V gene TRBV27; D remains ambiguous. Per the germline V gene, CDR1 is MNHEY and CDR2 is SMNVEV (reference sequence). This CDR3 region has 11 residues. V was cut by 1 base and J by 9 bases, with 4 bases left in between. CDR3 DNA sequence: TGTGCCAGCAGTTTATTTGGTGAGCAGTTCTTC. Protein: CASSLFGEQFF.

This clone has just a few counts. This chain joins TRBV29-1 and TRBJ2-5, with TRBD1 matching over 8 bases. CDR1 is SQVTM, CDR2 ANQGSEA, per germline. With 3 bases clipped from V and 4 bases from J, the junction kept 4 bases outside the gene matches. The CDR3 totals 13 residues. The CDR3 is CSVDLTGAETQYF. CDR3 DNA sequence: TGCAGCGTTGACCTGACAGGGGCAGAGACCCAGTACTTC. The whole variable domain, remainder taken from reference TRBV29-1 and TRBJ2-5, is SAVISQKPSRDICQRGTSLTIQCQVDSQVTMMFWYRQQPGQSLTLIATANQGSEATYESGFVIDKFPISRPNLTFSTLTVSNMSPEDSSIYLCSVDLTGAETQYFGPGTRLLVL.

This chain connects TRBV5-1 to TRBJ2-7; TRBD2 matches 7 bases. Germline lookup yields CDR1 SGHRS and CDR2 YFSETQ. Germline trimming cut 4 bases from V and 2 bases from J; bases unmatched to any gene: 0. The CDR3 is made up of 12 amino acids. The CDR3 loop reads CASSGRAYEQYF. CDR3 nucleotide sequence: TGCGCCAGCAGCGGGAGGGCCTACGAGCAGTACTTC. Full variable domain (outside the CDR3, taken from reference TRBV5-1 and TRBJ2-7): KAGVTQTPRYLIKTRGQQVTLSCSPISGHRSVSWYQQTPGQGLQFLFEYFSETQRNKGNFPGRFSGRQFSNSRSEMNVSTLELGDSALYLCASSGRAYEQYFGPGTRLTVT.

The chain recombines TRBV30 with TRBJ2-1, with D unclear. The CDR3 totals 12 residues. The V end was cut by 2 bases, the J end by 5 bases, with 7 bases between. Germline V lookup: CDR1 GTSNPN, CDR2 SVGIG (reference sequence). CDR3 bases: TGTGCCTGGAGTCAATTACACAATGAGCAGTTCTTC. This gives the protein CAWSQLHNEQFF.

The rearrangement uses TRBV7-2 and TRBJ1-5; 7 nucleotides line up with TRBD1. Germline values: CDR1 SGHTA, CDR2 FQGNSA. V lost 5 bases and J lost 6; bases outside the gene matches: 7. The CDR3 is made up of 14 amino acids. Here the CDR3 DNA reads TGTGCCAGCAGCGTGAGACAGGGAGCTCAGCCCCAGCATTTT. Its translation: CASSVRQGAQPQHF.

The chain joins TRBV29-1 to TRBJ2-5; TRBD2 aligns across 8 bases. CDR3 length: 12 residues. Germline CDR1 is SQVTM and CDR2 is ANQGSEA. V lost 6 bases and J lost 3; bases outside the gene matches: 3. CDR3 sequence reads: CSVLLAEETQYF. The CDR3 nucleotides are TGCAGCGTCCTACTAGCGGAAGAGACCCAGTACTTC.